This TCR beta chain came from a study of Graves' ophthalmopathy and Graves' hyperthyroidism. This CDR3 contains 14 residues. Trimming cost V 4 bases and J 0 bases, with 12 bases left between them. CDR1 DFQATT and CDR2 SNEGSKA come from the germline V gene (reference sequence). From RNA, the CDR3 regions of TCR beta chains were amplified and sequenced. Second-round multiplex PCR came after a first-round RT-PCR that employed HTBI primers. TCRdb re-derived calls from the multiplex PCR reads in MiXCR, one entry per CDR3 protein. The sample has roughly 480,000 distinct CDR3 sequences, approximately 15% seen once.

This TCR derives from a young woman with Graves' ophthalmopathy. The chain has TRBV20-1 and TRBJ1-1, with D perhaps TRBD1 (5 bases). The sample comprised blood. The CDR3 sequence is CSAILGPMNTEAFF. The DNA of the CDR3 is TGCAGTGCTATTTTGGGACCGATGAACACTGAAGCTTTCTTT.